This T cell receptor (beta chain) came from a study of cytomegalovirus exposure and HLA in healthy donors. This CDR3 contains 15 residues. Germline CDR1 is MDHEN and CDR2 is SYDVKM. V was cut by 5 bases and J by 0 bases, with 13 bases left in between. Concerning this clone: Its antigen is as yet unknown.

Study observations and caveats: Reports showed the classifier diagnosing cytomegalovirus status with high specificity and sensitivity. Further analysis was carried out later, and it showed several of the most significant clusters appearing linked to common viral pathogens.

Researchers ran the PCR with 60 Vbeta and 13 Jbeta primers. Generated by immunoSEQ multiplex PCR, the TCRdb table keeps only in-frame clones and is missing some. The profile covers 140,000 to 150,000 clones, with roughly 80% appearing a single time and around 3.2% taken by the ten largest. Sequencing was done on a sample of PBMCs. The V gene is TRBV28, the J gene TRBJ1-2; perhaps TRBD1 as D (6 bases). This sequence was found in a male donor in good health and CMV-seronegative. The CDR3 sequence: CASSPGQRANYGYTF. In nucleotides, the CDR3 is TGTGCCAGCAGTCCCGGACAGAGAGCTAACTATGGCTACACCTTC.